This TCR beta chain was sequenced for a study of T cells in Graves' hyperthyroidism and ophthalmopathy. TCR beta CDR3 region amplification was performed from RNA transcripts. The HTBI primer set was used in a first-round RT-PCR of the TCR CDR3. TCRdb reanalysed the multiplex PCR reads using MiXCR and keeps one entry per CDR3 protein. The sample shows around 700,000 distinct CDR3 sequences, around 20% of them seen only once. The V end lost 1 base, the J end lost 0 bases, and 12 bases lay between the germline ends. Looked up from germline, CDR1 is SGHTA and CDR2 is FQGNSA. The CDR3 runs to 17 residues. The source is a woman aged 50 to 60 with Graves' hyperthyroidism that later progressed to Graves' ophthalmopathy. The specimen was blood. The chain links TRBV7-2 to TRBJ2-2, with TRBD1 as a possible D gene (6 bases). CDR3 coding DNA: TGTGCCAGCAGCTTAGGGCCGGACAGAACGAACACCGGGGAGCTGTTTTTT. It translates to CASSLGPDRTNTGELFF.